A selection of T cell receptor beta chains follows, all from one sample in a study of T cell responses to AZD1222 COVID-19 vaccine. The table came from immunoSEQ multiplex PCR; TCRdb's copy has only in-frame clones and leaves some out. Among roughly 51,000 clones listed, about 89% were seen once. The sequenced sample was peripheral blood, obtained 28 days after the second AZD1222 dose. The receptor set was obtained from an adult who received the AZD1222 COVID-19 vaccine. CDR3s include the opening cysteine and the closing phenylalanine or tryptophan. The D gene is left open where the match is weak. Only part of the rows carry a size: once, few, many, or a class if the clone is expanded.

D gene: .
CDR3 length: 14
V gene: TRBV5-5
clone size: .
J gene: TRBJ1-5
CDR3 protein: CASSGDFSNQPQHF
CDR3 DNA: TGTGCCAGCAGCGGGGACTTTAGCAATCAGCCCCAGCATTTT

D gene: TRBD1
CDR3 length: 14
V gene: TRBV6-1
clone size: .
J gene: TRBJ2-7
CDR3 protein: CASRPPGTGNEQYF
CDR3 DNA: TGTGCCAGCAGGCCCCCCGGGACAGGGAACGAGCAGTACTTC

D gene: .
CDR3 length: 15
V gene: TRBV5-4
clone size: .
J gene: TRBJ1-5
CDR3 protein: CASREGQDSNQPQHF
CDR3 DNA: TGTGCCAGCAGGGAGGGACAAGATAGCAATCAGCCCCAGCATTTT

D gene: TRBD2
CDR3 length: 15
V gene: TRBV5-1
clone size: once
J gene: TRBJ2-1
CDR3 protein: CASSSGTSGHNEQFF
CDR3 DNA: TGCGCCAGCAGCTCCGGGACTAGCGGTCACAATGAGCAGTTCTTC

D gene: TRBD2
CDR3 length: 15
V gene: TRBV5-1
clone size: .
J gene: TRBJ2-2
CDR3 protein: CASSPTSGSSGELFF
CDR3 DNA: TGCGCCAGCAGCCCGACTAGCGGGAGCTCAGGGGAGCTGTTTTTT

D gene: TRBD1
CDR3 length: 14
V gene: TRBV19
clone size: .
J gene: TRBJ2-5
CDR3 protein: CASSRDREVETQYF
CDR3 DNA: TGTGCCAGTAGTCGGGACAGGGAAGTGGAGACCCAGTACTTC

D gene: TRBD1
CDR3 length: 14
V gene: TRBV29-1
clone size: once
J gene: TRBJ1-1
CDR3 protein: CSVEVGRGLTEAFF
CDR3 DNA: TGCAGCGTTGAAGTGGGCAGGGGGTTAACTGAAGCTTTCTTT

D gene: TRBD1
CDR3 length: 14
V gene: TRBV2
clone size: .
J gene: TRBJ1-2
CDR3 protein: CASSGNRGQSGYTF
CDR3 DNA: TGTGCCAGCAGTGGGAACAGGGGGCAGAGTGGCTACACCTTC

D gene: .
CDR3 length: 14
V gene: TRBV5-4
clone size: few
J gene: TRBJ2-1
CDR3 protein: CASSPAGSYNEQFF
CDR3 DNA: TGTGCCAGCAGCCCGGCGGGGTCCTACAATGAGCAGTTCTTC

D gene: .
CDR3 length: 13
V gene: TRBV5-1
clone size: .
J gene: TRBJ1-5
CDR3 protein: CASITWSNQPQHF
CDR3 DNA: TGCGCCAGCATAACATGGAGCAATCAGCCCCAGCATTTT

D gene: TRBD1
CDR3 length: 13
V gene: TRBV2
clone size: .
J gene: TRBJ1-5
CDR3 protein: CASKRQGGQPQHF
CDR3 DNA: TGTGCCAGCAAACGACAGGGCGGTCAGCCCCAGCATTTT

D gene: TRBD1
CDR3 length: 14
V gene: TRBV2
clone size: .
J gene: TRBJ2-7
CDR3 protein: CASTPGTGPYEQYF
CDR3 DNA: TGTGCCAGCACCCCCGGGACAGGACCCTACGAGCAGTACTTC

D gene: TRBD2
CDR3 length: 13
V gene: TRBV6-5
clone size: .
J gene: TRBJ2-3
CDR3 protein: CASGASGGFAQYF
CDR3 DNA: TGTGCCAGCGGGGCTAGCGGGGGGTTTGCGCAGTATTTT